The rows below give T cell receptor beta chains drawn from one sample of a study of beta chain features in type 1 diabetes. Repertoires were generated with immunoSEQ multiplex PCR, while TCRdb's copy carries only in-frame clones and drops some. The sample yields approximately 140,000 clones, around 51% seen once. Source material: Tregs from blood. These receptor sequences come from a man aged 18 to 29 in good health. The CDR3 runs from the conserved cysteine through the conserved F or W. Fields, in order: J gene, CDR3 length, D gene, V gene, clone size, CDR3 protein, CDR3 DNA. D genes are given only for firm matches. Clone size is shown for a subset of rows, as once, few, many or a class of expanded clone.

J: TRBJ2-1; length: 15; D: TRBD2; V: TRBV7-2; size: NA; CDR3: CASTGTSGRGNEQFF; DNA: TGTGCCAGCACCGGGACTAGCGGGCGGGGCAATGAGCAGTTCTTC
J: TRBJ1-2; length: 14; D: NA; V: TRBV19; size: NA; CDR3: CASSIGAGAGGYTF; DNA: TGTGCCAGTAGTATCGGGGCAGGGGCCGGTGGCTACACCTTC
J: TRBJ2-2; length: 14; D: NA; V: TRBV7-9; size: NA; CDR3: CASSWTVNTGELFF; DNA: TGTGCCAGCAGCTGGACAGTGAACACCGGGGAGCTGTTTTTT
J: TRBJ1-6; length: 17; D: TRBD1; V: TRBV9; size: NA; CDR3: CASSAYGGQGWNSPLHF; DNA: TGTGCCAGCAGCGCTTACGGTGGACAGGGTTGGAATTCACCCCTCCACTTT
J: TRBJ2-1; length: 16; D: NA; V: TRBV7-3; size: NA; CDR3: CASSSSRSPGDNEQFF; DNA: TGTGCCAGCAGCTCCTCCAGATCACCCGGGGACAATGAGCAGTTCTTC
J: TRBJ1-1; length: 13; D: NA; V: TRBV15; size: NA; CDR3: CATSRTQSTEAFF; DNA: TGTGCCACCAGCAGAACACAGAGCACTGAAGCTTTCTTT
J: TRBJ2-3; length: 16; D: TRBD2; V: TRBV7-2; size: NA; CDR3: CASSLVAGGIGDTQYF; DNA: TGTGCCAGCAGCTTAGTGGCGGGAGGGATAGGAGATACGCAGTATTTT
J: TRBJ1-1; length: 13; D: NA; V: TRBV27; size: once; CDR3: CASKNHRNTEAFF; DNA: TGTGCCAGCAAAAACCACAGGAACACTGAAGCCTTCTTT
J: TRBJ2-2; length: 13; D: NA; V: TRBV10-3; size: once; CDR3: CAIRGTGVGELFF; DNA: TGTGCCATCAGAGGAACCGGGGTAGGGGAGCTGTTTTTT
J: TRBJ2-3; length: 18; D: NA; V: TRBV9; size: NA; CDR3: CASSVGPGGRGITDTQYF; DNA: TGTGCCAGCAGCGTAGGCCCTGGCGGGCGGGGAATCACAGATACGCAGTATTTT
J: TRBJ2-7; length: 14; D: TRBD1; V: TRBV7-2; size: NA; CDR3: CASSTGTGPCEQYF; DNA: TGTGCCAGCAGCACGGGGACAGGACCCTGCGAGCAGTACTTC
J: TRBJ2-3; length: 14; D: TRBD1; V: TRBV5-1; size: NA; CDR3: CASSEDRGPDTQYF; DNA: TGCGCCAGCAGTGAGGACAGGGGACCAGATACGCAGTATTTT
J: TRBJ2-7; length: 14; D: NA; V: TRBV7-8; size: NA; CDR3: CASSLRQGKIEQYF; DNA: TGTGCCAGCAGCTTACGTCAGGGCAAGATCGAGCAGTACTTC
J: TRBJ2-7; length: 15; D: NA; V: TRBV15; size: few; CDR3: CATSRGLMGSYEQYF; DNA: TGTGCCACCAGCAGAGGACTCATGGGCTCCTACGAGCAGTACTTC
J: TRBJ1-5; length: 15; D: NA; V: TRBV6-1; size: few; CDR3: CASSPTAYGNQPQHF; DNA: TGTGCCAGCAGTCCGACAGCATACGGCAATCAGCCCCAGCATTTT
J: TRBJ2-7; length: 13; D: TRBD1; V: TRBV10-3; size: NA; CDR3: CAISGDSAYEQYF; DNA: TGTGCCATCAGTGGGGACAGCGCCTACGAGCAGTACTTC
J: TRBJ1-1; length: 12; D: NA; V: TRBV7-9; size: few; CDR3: CASSQGGAEAFF; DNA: TGTGCCAGCAGCCAGGGAGGAGCTGAAGCTTTCTTT
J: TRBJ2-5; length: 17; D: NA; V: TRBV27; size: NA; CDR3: CASSLRGRGSRKETQYF; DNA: TGTGCCAGCAGTTTAAGGGGACGGGGGAGTAGGAAAGAGACCCAGTACTTC
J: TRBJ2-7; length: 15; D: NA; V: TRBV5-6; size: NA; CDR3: CASSFPPGIPYEQYF; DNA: TGTGCCAGCAGCTTCCCCCCAGGGATACCCTACGAGCAGTACTTC
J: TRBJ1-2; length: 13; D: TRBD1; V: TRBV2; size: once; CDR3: CASRMDRDYGYTF; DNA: TGTGCCAGCAGGATGGACAGGGACTATGGCTACACCTTC
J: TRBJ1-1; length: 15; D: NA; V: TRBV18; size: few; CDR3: CASSPRADWGTEAFF; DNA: TGTGCCAGCTCACCGAGGGCGGACTGGGGCACTGAAGCTTTCTTT
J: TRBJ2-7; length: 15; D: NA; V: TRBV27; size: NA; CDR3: CASSRSGQRTYEQYF; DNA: TGTGCCAGCAGTCGCTCAGGACAGAGGACCTACGAGCAGTACTTC
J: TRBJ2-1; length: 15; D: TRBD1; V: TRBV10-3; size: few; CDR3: CAISGQGNSYNEQFF; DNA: TGTGCCATCAGTGGACAGGGGAATTCCTACAATGAGCAGTTCTTC
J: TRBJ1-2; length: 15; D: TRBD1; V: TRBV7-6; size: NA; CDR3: CASSLGGTGPAGYTF; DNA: TGTGCCAGCAGCTTAGGTGGGACAGGGCCAGCTGGCTACACCTTC